This entry describes one T cell receptor beta chain. What it binds is not known. Deletions cut 3 bases from V and 6 bases from J, with 17 bases between. The length of the CDR3 is 16 residues. Germline CDR1 SNHLY, CDR2 FYNNEI. The sample originates from a study of T cell repertoires in cytomegalovirus infection. Study background: CMV epitopes, recently identified HLA-C-restricted and well-studied HLA-B-restricted, were used. Public TCR beta signature analysis indicated the presence of both CMV infection and matching HLA type.

TCRdb processed the reads anew with MiXCR; each CDR3 protein has one entry. The sample yields 900,000 to 950,000 distinct CDR3 sequences, roughly a third seen once. General study points: The ex vivo response showed dominance by HLA-C-restricted CMV-specific TCR beta clonotypes.

The sequence was collected from a human donor in good health (CMV status not recorded). Some clones in this sample may be carry-over from other donors' samples. This chain uses TRBV2 with TRBJ2-2; perhaps D is TRBD1 or TRBD2 (6 bases each). Sequencing was performed on cultured CD8+ T cells from PBMCs, taken from culture after CMV antigen stimulation. The CDR3 here is CASSEEGGGNAGELFF. DNA for the CDR3: TGTGCCAGCAGTGAGGAAGGGGGAGGTAACGCCGGGGAGCTGTTTTTT.